Listed below are T cell receptor beta chains from one sample, sequenced in a study of cytomegalovirus exposure and HLA in healthy donors. The protocol was immunoSEQ multiplex PCR, while the TCRdb copy is restricted to in-frame clones and leaves out a portion. The data show about 130,000 clones, roughly 82% seen once. Sample: PBMCs. The receptors were gathered from a woman aged 55-70 years in good health and CMV-seropositive. Both conserved end residues are part of each CDR3. Each record gives: J gene, CDR3 length, V gene, D gene, clone size, CDR3 DNA, CDR3 protein. A D gene is named only where the DNA matches it firmly. Clone size is stated in some rows and not others, as once, few, many or a class when expanded.

TRBJ2-1 | 15 | TRBV5-1 | NA | NA | TGCGCCAGCACCCGGGGAGAGAATACCTACAATGAGCAGTTCTTC | CASTRGENTYNEQFF
TRBJ2-2 | 15 | TRBV19 | TRBD2 | NA | TGTGCCAGTAGTATCGGGCTAGCGGTAGCCGGGGAGCTGTTTTTT | CASSIGLAVAGELFF
TRBJ1-1 | 14 | TRBV19 | NA | NA | TGTGCCAGTAGTATAAAGGGAGGGGTCACTGAAGCTTTCTTT | CASSIKGGVTEAFF
TRBJ1-4 | 16 | TRBV7-2 | TRBD1 | few | TGTGCCAGCAGCTTAAATCACGGACAGGGTTGGGAAAAACTGTTTTTT | CASSLNHGQGWEKLFF
TRBJ2-2 | 15 | TRBV4-3 | NA | NA | TGCGCCAGCAGCCAAGCTACGGGGATCACCGGGGAGCTGTTTTTT | CASSQATGITGELFF
TRBJ1-5 | 15 | TRBV5-1 | NA | NA | TGCGCCAGCAGCGCCGACGGACAGACTAATCAGCCCCAGCATTTT | CASSADGQTNQPQHF
TRBJ1-2 | 18 | TRBV5-1 | TRBD1 | NA | TGCGCCAGCAGCTTACCGGGACAGGGAAAAGGACCAGGAGGCGGCTACACCTTC | CASSLPGQGKGPGGGYTF
TRBJ1-1 | 14 | TRBV5-6 | TRBD1 | once | TGTGCCAGCAGCTTGCGCAGGGGGCCTCAATCCGCTTTCTTT | CASSLRRGPQSAFF
TRBJ1-5 | 13 | TRBV6-5 | NA | NA | TGTGCCAGCCAACGCCCAGGGGTGGGACCCCAGCATTTT | CASQRPGVGPQHF
TRBJ1-2 | 16 | TRBV6-5 | TRBD1 | NA | TGTGCCAGCAGTTACTCGAACCCCAGGGGGTACTATGGCTACACCTTC | CASSYSNPRGYYGYTF
TRBJ1-2 | 16 | TRBV2 | TRBD1 | NA | TGTGCCAGCACCCCCGGATGGATTATACAGGGGGCCGGCTACACCTTC | CASTPGWIIQGAGYTF
TRBJ2-7 | 15 | TRBV4-2 | TRBD1 | NA | TGTGCCAGCAGCCAAGAGACAGGGGGCCCCTACGAGCAGTACTTC | CASSQETGGPYEQYF
TRBJ1-2 | 16 | TRBV18 | TRBD1 | NA | TGTGCCAGCTCGCGGACAGGGGCTCCAGCTAACTATGGCTACACCTTC | CASSRTGAPANYGYTF
TRBJ1-3 | 17 | TRBV9 | NA | NA | TGTGCCAGCAGCGTAGACGTAACGGGGGGGTACGGAAACACCATATATTTT | CASSVDVTGGYGNTIYF